The 2 T cell receptor beta chains presented below share a single source sample, sequenced in a study of human T cells and chemical hapten exposure. Treatment reported: therapeutic diphenylcyclopropenone sensitization with weekly scalp DPC. Each cDNA molecule in the library carried unique molecular identifiers. Each CDR3 protein is one row after TCRdb ran MiXCR on the reads. There are some 350 distinct CDR3 sequences in the sample; approximately 96% occur only once, and approximately 9.6% lies in the top ten. The sequences come from whole blood, collected before DPC sensitization or 2, 6, or about 24 weeks after (not recorded which). These receptors originate from an adult with alopecia areata. Some clones in this sample may be carry-over from other donors' samples. This table probably holds off-target reads from a library built for another chain.

The chain is built from TRBV6-2 or TRBV6-3 and TRBJ1-6, with D unresolved. The V end was cut by 6 bases, the J end by 10 bases, with 10 bases between. From germline, CDR1 is MNHEY and CDR2 SVGEGT. The CDR3 runs to 12 residues. In nucleotides, the CDR3 is TGTGCCAGCAGCTTTTCTGGATCACCCCTCCACTTT. Its translation: CASSFSGSPLHF.

V and J are TRBV20-1 and TRBJ2-3; the match to TRBD2 covers 8 bases. From germline, CDR1 is DFQATT and CDR2 SNEGSKA (reference sequence). The CDR3 consists of 12 residues. The CDR3 DNA reads TGCGGAACTAGCGGAAGCACAGATACGCAGTATTTT. It yields the protein CGTSGSTDTQYF.